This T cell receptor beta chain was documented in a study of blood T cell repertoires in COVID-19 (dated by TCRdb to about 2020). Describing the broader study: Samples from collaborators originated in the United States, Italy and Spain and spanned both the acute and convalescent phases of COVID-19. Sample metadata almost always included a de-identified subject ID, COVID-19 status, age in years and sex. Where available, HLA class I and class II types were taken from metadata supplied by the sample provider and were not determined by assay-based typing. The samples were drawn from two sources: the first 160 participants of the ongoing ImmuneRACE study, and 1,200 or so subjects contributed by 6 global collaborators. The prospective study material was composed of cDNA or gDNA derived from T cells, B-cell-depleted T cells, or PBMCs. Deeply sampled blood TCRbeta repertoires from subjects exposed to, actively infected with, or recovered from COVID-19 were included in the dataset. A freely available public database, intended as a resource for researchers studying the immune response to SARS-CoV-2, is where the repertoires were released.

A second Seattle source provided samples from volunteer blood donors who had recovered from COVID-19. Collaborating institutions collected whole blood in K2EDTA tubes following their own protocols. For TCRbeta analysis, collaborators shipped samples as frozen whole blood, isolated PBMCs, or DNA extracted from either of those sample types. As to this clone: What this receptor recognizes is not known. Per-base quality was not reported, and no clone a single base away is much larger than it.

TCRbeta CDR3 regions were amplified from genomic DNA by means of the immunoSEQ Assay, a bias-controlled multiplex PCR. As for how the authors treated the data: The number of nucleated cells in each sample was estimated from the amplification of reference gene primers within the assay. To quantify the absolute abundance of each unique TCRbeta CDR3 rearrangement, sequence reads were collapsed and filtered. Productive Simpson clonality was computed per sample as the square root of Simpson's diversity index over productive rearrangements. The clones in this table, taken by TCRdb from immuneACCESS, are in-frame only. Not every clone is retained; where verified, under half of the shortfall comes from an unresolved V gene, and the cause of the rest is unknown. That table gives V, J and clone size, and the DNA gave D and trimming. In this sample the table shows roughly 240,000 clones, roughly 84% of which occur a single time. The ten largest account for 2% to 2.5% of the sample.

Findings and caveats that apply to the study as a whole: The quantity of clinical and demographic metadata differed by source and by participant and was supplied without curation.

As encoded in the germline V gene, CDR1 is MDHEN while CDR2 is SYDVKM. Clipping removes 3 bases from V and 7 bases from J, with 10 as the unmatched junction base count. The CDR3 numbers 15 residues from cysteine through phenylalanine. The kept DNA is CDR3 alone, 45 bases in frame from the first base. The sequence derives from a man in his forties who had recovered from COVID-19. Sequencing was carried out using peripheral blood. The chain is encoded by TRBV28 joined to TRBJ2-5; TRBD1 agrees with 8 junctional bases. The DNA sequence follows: TGTGCCAGCAGTTTCTTGGACAGGGTCTTCGGGACCCAGTACTTC. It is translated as CASSFLDRVFGTQYF.